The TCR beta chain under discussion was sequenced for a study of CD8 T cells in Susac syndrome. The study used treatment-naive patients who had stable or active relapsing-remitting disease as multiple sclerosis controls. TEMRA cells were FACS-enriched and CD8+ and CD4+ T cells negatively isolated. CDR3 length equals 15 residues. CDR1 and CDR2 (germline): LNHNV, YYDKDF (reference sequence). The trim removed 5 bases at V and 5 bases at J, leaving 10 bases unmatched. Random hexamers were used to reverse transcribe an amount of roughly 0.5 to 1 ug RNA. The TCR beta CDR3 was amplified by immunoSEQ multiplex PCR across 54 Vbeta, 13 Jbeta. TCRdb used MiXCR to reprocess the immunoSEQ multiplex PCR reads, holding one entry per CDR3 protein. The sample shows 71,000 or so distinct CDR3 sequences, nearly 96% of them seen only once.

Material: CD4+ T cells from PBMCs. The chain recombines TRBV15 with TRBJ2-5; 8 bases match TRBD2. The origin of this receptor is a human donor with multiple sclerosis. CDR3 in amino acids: CATSSNLGGVETQYF. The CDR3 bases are TGTGCCACCAGCTCCAACCTCGGGGGGGTGGAGACCCAGTACTTC.